This T cell receptor (beta chain) was sequenced for a study of shared T cell receptors in the human thymus. CDR3 length: 16 amino acids. V shed 3 bases and J shed 1 base, with 16 bases lying between them. Germline-derived CDR1 and CDR2 are MGHRA and YSYEKL. The repertoire was sequenced with immunoSEQ multiplex PCR; TCRdb's copy has only in-frame clones and lacks some. Of hundreds of thousands of clones listed, roughly 90% are singletons. These sequences were also reported in another study, on human thymus T cells. This second report adds: Infants served as donors; they were healthy and Finnish and were having corrective surgery for congenital heart defects. Corrective cardiac surgery supplied the resected thymus tissue. Seemingly biased V and J gene usage marked thymic and blood repertoires. Unrelated people showed highly overlapping thymic repertoires, related research reported.

The sample comprised thymocytes. The clonotype comes from a boy younger than two with a congenital heart defect. The chain couples TRBV4-1 to TRBJ2-7; TRBD2 might be the D (7 bases). The CDR3 spells CASSHGAEGGSYEQYF. CDR3 bases: TGCGCCAGCAGCCATGGTGCGGAGGGGGGGTCCTACGAGCAGTACTTC.